These 9 T cell receptor beta chains share one sample of origin, sequenced in a study of CD8+CD57+ T cells in acquired aplastic anemia (dated by TCRdb to the late 2010s). For sequencing, an Illumina HiSeq 2000 was employed. Profiling of TCR beta VDJ combinations and CDR3 sequences used genomic DNA as the template. TCRdb redid the processing of the public reads, applying fastp at Q25 and MiXCR, and retained in-frame beta chains. Entries that share a CDR3 protein sequence are merged under the most common genes and DNA. The sample table shows over 150,000 distinct CDR3 sequences, and 70% to 75% are seen once. Approximately 50% of the sample comes from the top ten. Expansion of CD8+CD57+ cells had been shown by flow cytometry in the patients chosen for sequencing. Sequenced: sorted CD4+, CD8+, or CD8+CD57+ T cells (not recorded which) from PBMCs. These receptors came from a human donor with aplastic anemia.

The rearrangement links TRBV25-1 to TRBJ1-6, with D maybe TRBD1 (6 bases). Trimming removed 0 bases at V and 0 bases at J, with 15 bases between. The germline gives CDR1 MGHDK, CDR2 SYGVNS. There are 19 residues in the CDR3. The CDR3 region is CASSEYFPWTDSYNSPLHF. For the CDR3, the DNA is TGTGCCAGCAGTGAATATTTCCCCTGGACAGACTCCTATAATTCACCCCTCCACTTT.

The V call is TRBV5-1, the J call TRBJ2-2; 9 nucleotides agree with TRBD2. The V segment lost 6 bases and the J segment 4 bases; nucleotides outside the gene matches: 7. The CDR3 is 15 residues long. Germline values: CDR1 SGHRS, CDR2 YFSETQ. CDR3 bases: TGCGCCAGCACCGTAGCGGGGGCCTTCACCGGGGAGCTGTTTTTT. Its protein product is CASTVAGAFTGELFF. Drawing the rest from reference TRBV5-1 and TRBJ2-2, the complete variable domain is KAGVTQTPRYLIKTRGQQVTLSCSPISGHRSVSWYQQTPGQGLQFLFEYFSETQRNKGNFPGRFSGRQFSNSRSEMNVSTLELGDSALYLCASTVAGAFTGELFFGEGSRLTVL.

The V gene is TRBV20-1, the J gene TRBJ1-2; 8 bases agree with TRBD1. CDR1 DFQATT and CDR2 SNEGSKA come from the germline V gene (reference sequence). Trimming removed 3 bases from V and 8 bases from J; junction bases left unmatched: 11. The CDR3 spans 14 residues. The CDR3 DNA is TGCAGTGCTAGTCCGAGGACAGGGCATCGAGGCTACACCTTC. Its translation: CSASPRTGHRGYTF.

The V gene is TRBV15, the J gene TRBJ1-6, with D perhaps matching TRBD1 (5 bases). V lost 5 bases and J 7 bases, leaving 21 bases between the germline ends. In germline, CDR1 is LNHNV, CDR2 YYDKDF (reference sequence). The CDR3 length is 17 residues. The CDR3 protein is CATSLDYTGTQNSPLHF. In nucleotides, the CDR3 is TGTGCCACCAGCCTTGACTATACCGGGACCCAAAATTCACCCCTCCACTTT. Supplemented by reference TRBV15 and TRBJ1-6, the full variable domain reads DAMVIQNPRYQVTQFGKPVTLSCSQTLNHNVMYWYQQKSSQAPKLLFHYYDKDFNNEADTPDNFQSRRPNTSFCFLDIRSPGLGDTAMYLCATSLDYTGTQNSPLHFGNGTRLTVT.

The sample holds one count of this clonotype. J is TRBJ1-1 and V is TRBV7-9; no clear D gene. Germline assignment: CDR1 SEHNR and CDR2 FQNEAQ (reference sequence). The CDR3 is 12 residues long. V was clipped by 4 bases and J by 6 bases, with 9 bases between them. In DNA, the CDR3 is TGTGCCAGCAGCTCCTTCTCGGCTGAAGCTTTCTTT. Translated, it gives CASSSFSAEAFF. Based on the CDR3 plus reference TRBV7-9 and TRBJ1-1, the full variable domain is DTGVSQNPRHKITKRGQNVTFRCDPISEHNRLYWYRQTLGQGPEFLTYFQNEAQLEKSRLLSDRFSAERPKGSFSTLEIQRTEQGDSAMYLCASSSFSAEAFFGQGTRLTVV.

This clonotype appeared once. The chain recombines TRBV5-1 with TRBJ2-2; weak D call: TRBD1 (6 bases). The ends were cut back, 1 base at V and 7 bases at J, with 11 bases in the middle. CDR3 length: 14 amino acids. CDR1 and CDR2 (germline): SGHRS, YFSETQ. CDR3 sequence: CASSLTGSNGELFF. In nucleotides, the CDR3 is TGCGCCAGCAGCTTGACAGGGTCCAACGGGGAGCTGTTTTTT. Supplemented by reference TRBV5-1 and TRBJ2-2, the full variable domain reads KAGVTQTPRYLIKTRGQQVTLSCSPISGHRSVSWYQQTPGQGLQFLFEYFSETQRNKGNFPGRFSGRQFSNSRSEMNVSTLELGDSALYLCASSLTGSNGELFFGEGSRLTVL.

This clonotype was counted between two and nine times. V gene TRBV7-2 combines with J gene TRBJ2-7, with 7 bases matching TRBD1. With V trimmed by 5 bases and J by 0 bases, 1 base remained unmatched. From germline, CDR1 is SGHTA and CDR2 FQGNSA. This CDR3 has 13 amino acids. The CDR3 loop reads CASSGQVSYEQYF. CDR3 coding DNA: TGTGCCAGCAGCGGACAGGTCTCCTACGAGCAGTACTTC. Filled out from reference TRBV7-2 and TRBJ2-7, the complete variable domain reads GAGVSQSPSNKVTEKGKDVELRCDPISGHTALYWYRQSLGQGLEFLIYFQGNSAPDKSGLPSDRFSAERTGGSVSTLTIQRTQQEDSAVYLCASSGQVSYEQYFGPGTRLTVT.

The chain links TRBV5-1 to TRBJ2-5; no reliable D call. The CDR3 has 12 residues. Germline values: CDR1 SGHRS, CDR2 YFSETQ. The V end lost 4 bases, the J end lost 2 bases, and 6 bases lay between the germline ends. CDR3 sequence (DNA): TGCGCCAGCAGCACCGATCAAGAGACCCAGTACTTC. Protein: CASSTDQETQYF.

The chain links TRBV7-8 to TRBJ1-3; D remains ambiguous. This CDR3 is 15 amino acids long. Trimming removed 1 base at V and 0 bases at J, with 7 bases between. The germline V gene has CDR1 SGHVS and CDR2 FQNEAQ. This CDR3 is CASSLDSNSGNTIYF. CDR3 nucleotide sequence: TGTGCCAGCAGCTTAGACAGCAACTCTGGAAACACCATATATTTT.